What follows are 17 T cell receptor beta chains derived from one specimen sequenced in a study of blood T cells in healthy people across ages. The second PCR ran roughly 6 to 11 cycles with a sample-barcoded 5' primer and J-beta primers. A single record per CDR3 protein comes from TCRdb applying MiXCR to the 5' RACE reads. The repertoire consists of 1.5 million to 2 million distinct CDR3 sequences, with roughly 28% occurring once and the leading ten covering about 8%. The sample comprised blood. Every receptor here comes from a woman in her thirties in good health.

This clonotype was seen many times. V gene TRBV7-2 combines with J gene TRBJ2-1; 7 nucleotides match TRBD2. Germline-derived CDR1 and CDR2 are SGHTA and FQGNSA. CDR3 length: 14 residues. The V and J ends lost 4 bases and 7 bases, in that order; junction bases with no gene match: 7. CDR3 in amino acids: CASSSRAGLNEQFF. The CDR3 DNA is TGTGCCAGCAGCTCTCGGGCGGGACTAAATGAGCAGTTCTTC.

This chain links TRBV5-1 with TRBJ2-5; tentative D call: TRBD2 (6 bases). TRBJ2-7 matches the DNA end more closely, so the J call is doubtful. Germline CDR1 SGHRS, CDR2 YFSETQ. This CDR3 is 14 amino acids long. CDR3 region: CASSLWDWVSEQYF. The CDR3 bases are TGCGCCAGCAGCCTCTGGGACTGGGTATCCGAGCAGTACTTC.

This clonotype appeared a few times. The V and J genes are TRBV9 and TRBJ2-5; either TRBD1 or TRBD2 may supply D (5 bases each). This CDR3 is built from 18 residues. CDR1 is SGDLS and CDR2 is YYNGEE in the germline V gene. With 3 bases removed from V and 1 base from J, the gap between germline ends came to 22 bases. In DNA form, the CDR3 reads TGTGCCAGCAGCGCCAAGAGGGGAACCCGAAGGTCCCAAGAGACCCAGTACTTC. Its protein product is CASSAKRGTRRSQETQYF.

This chain connects TRBV9 to TRBJ2-1, with 7 bases that match TRBD1. The end of the DNA fits TRBJ2-7 better, so the J call may be wrong. In germline, CDR1 is SGDLS, CDR2 YYNGEE. The CDR3 totals 13 residues. The CDR3 sequence is CASSVGDRYEQYF. CDR3 sequence (DNA): TGTGCCAGCAGCGTAGGGGACAGATACGAGCAGTACTTC.

This clonotype came up many times. The CDR3 DNA is TGTGCCAGCAGCTCCGCCTATGGCTACACCTTC. Its translation is CASSSAYGYTF. The rearrangement joins TRBV7-2 to TRBJ1-2; D is uncertain. Trimming left V 4 bases short and J 4 bases short, with 4 bases between. Germline CDR1 is SGHTA and CDR2 is FQGNSA. This CDR3 has 11 amino acids.

Many counts were recorded for this clonotype. This rearrangement joins TRBV28 to TRBJ2-3; D might be TRBD2 (5 bases). Per germline, CDR1 MDHEN and CDR2 SYDVKM. The CDR3 sequence is 13 residues long. Trimming removed 5 bases from V and 4 bases from J, with 10 bases in between. This CDR3 reads CASSPGLPDTQYF. The DNA for the CDR3 is TGTGCCAGCAGTCCCGGACTGCCAGATACGCAGTATTTT.

CDR3 sequence reads: CASAGLAREETQYF. The CDR3 nucleotides read TGCGCCAGCGCTGGACTAGCGAGGGAGGAGACCCAGTACTTC. The V call is TRBV5-1, the J call TRBJ2-5, with 9 nucleotides matching TRBD2. The CDR3 is 14 amino acids. The junction had 9 bases not matched to a gene; V was cut back by 7 bases and J by 5 bases. CDR1 and CDR2 (germline): SGHRS, YFSETQ. The whole variable domain, remainder taken from reference TRBV5-1 and TRBJ2-5, is KAGVTQTPRYLIKTRGQQVTLSCSPISGHRSVSWYQQTPGQGLQFLFEYFSETQRNKGNFPGRFSGRQFSNSRSEMNVSTLELGDSALYLCASAGLAREETQYFGPGTRLLVL.

V usage is TRBV11-2 and J usage is TRBJ2-1; D is ambiguous. V was trimmed by 4 bases and J by 7 bases, leaving 11 bases between them. Germline V gene lookup returns CDR1 SGHAT and CDR2 FQNNGV. The CDR3 spans 13 residues. CDR3 in DNA: TGTGCCAGCAGCTCTTTCAATGGGAATGAGCAGTTCTTC. It yields the protein CASSSFNGNEQFF.

The CDR3 nucleotides are TGTGCCATCAGTGAAATAGGGACGGGGACTGTCTATGGCTACACCTTC. Its protein product is CAISEIGTGTVYGYTF. The J gene is TRBJ1-2, the V gene TRBV10-3; possible D gene TRBD1, 5 bases. V lost 3 bases to trimming and J lost 4 bases, with 18 bases between them. This CDR3 has 16 residues. CDR1 and CDR2 from the germline V gene are ENHRY and SYGVKD.

As for this clonotype: One base away lies a much larger clone, so this may be a sequencing read error. The rearrangement joins TRBV7-6 to TRBJ2-7; 15 bases map to TRBD2. The V gene's germline CDR1 is SGHVS and CDR2 FNYEAQ. V lost 3 bases and J lost 4; bases outside the gene matches: 4. The length of the CDR3 is 16 residues. The DNA for the CDR3 is TGTGCCAGCAGCTTTGGGACTAGCGGGGGGAGTTACGAGCAGTACTTC. Translated, it gives CASSFGTSGGSYEQYF.

The chain is built from TRBV6-2 or TRBV6-3 and TRBJ2-1; 7 nucleotides align to TRBD1. Per germline, CDR1 MNHEY and CDR2 SVGEGT. V lost 2 bases and J lost 5; bases outside the gene matches: 6. The CDR3 is 15 amino acids. The CDR3 coding sequence is TGTGCCAGCAGTTACAAGGGGGCAAGTCACAATGAGCAGTTCTTC. Its translation: CASSYKGASHNEQFF.

Comments on this clonotype: One end of the junction is discordant with germline, which a read error may explain. This chain connects TRBV4-1 to TRBJ2-7; unclear D gene. The DNA end is more similar to TRBJ2-5, so the J call may be wrong. Germline CDR1 MGHRA, CDR2 YSYEKL. This CDR3 is built from 15 residues. The CDR3 coding sequence is TGCGTCAGCAGCGAAACAGCCATCTTCCAAGAGACCCAGTACTTC. As protein: CVSSETAIFQETQYF.

This clonotype was seen only a few times. The rearrangement uses TRBV29-1 and TRBJ1-1; D is possibly TRBD1 (6 bases). The V end lost 8 bases, the J end lost 3 bases, and 19 bases lay between the germline ends. This CDR3 has 14 amino acids. Germline values: CDR1 SQVTM, CDR2 ANQGSEA. The chain's CDR3 is CSPWGGGAYTEAFF. DNA of the CDR3: TGCAGCCCTTGGGGTGGGGGGGCTTACACTGAAGCTTTCTTT.

There are a few counts of this clonotype. This rearrangement joins TRBV11-2 to TRBJ2-3, with a possible D match to TRBD2 (5 bases). The CDR3 has 14 amino acids. Trimming pared 3 bases from V and 5 bases from J, leaving 12 bases between. From germline, CDR1 is SGHAT and CDR2 FQNNGV. The CDR3: CASSLMLARDTQYF. In DNA form, the CDR3 reads TGTGCCAGCAGCTTGATGTTAGCGAGAGATACGCAGTATTTT. Full variable domain (outside the CDR3, taken from reference TRBV11-2 and TRBJ2-3): EAGVAQSPRYKIIEKRQSVAFWCNPISGHATLYWYQQILGQGPKLLIQFQNNGVVDDSQLPKDRFSAERLKGVDSTLKIQPAKLEDSAVYLCASSLMLARDTQYFGPGTRLTVL.

This clonotype was counted many times. The gene calls are TRBV6-2 or TRBV6-3 and TRBJ2-7; D is possibly TRBD2 (6 bases). The length of the CDR3 is 18 residues. Deletions cut 4 bases from V and 0 bases from J, with 22 bases between. Looked up from germline, CDR1 is MNHEY and CDR2 is SVGEGT. The CDR3 here is CASSSRSSGGGISYEQYF. Here the CDR3 DNA reads TGTGCCAGCAGTTCGCGTAGCAGTGGGGGAGGTATCTCCTACGAGCAGTACTTC.

The chain employs TRBV18 and TRBJ2-3; D is uncertain. The CDR3 runs 15 residues. Trimming took 0 bases from V and 2 from J, leaving 9 bases between them. Germline V gene data show CDR1 as KGHSH and CDR2 as LQKENI. CDR3: CASSPPSSATDTQYF. The CDR3 DNA sequence: TGTGCCAGCTCACCACCTTCTTCGGCCACAGATACGCAGTATTTT. The full variable domain, completed using reference TRBV18 and TRBJ2-3, is NAGVMQNPRHLVRRRGQEARLRCSPMKGHSHVYWYRQLPEEGLKFMVYLQKENIIDESGMPKERFSAEFPKEGPSILRIQQVVRGDSAAYFCASSPPSSATDTQYFGPGTRLTVL.

The rearrangement joins TRBV10-3 to TRBJ2-2; D is unresolved. Per the germline V gene, CDR1 is ENHRY and CDR2 is SYGVKD. Trimming cost V 3 bases and J 0 bases, with 5 bases left between them. This CDR3 spans 14 amino acids. The CDR3: CAISDGANTGELFF. DNA of the CDR3: TGTGCCATCAGTGACGGCGCGAACACCGGGGAGCTGTTTTTT.